Listed here are 15 T cell receptor beta chains from one sample, sequenced in a study of human T cells and chemical hapten exposure. TCRdb fed the RACE reads into MiXCR, producing one record per CDR3 protein. In the table there are 150,000 to 200,000 distinct CDR3 sequences, around 23% of which are singletons. Time point reported: patch test 3, about 24 weeks after DPC sensitization. The treatment: therapeutic diphenylcyclopropenone sensitization with weekly scalp DPC. The sequences come from whole blood, collected in connection with sensitization to the hapten diphenylcyclopropenone (DPC). Receptors were obtained from a woman aged 40-49 years with alopecia areata. Some clones in this sample may be carry-over from other donors' samples.

The V gene is TRBV7-9, the J gene TRBJ2-7; D call uncertain. Deletions cut 8 bases from V and 0 bases from J, with 8 bases between. The CDR3 is made up of 12 amino acids. Germline assignment: CDR1 SEHNR and CDR2 FQNEAQ (reference sequence). The CDR3, as DNA: TGTGCCAGCGGACGGAGCTCCTACGAGCAGTACTTC. This encodes CASGRSSYEQYF.

Written as DNA, the CDR3 is TGTGCCAGCAGCCTAACTAGCGGGGGGACCAATGAGCAGTTCTTC. Translated, it gives CASSLTSGGTNEQFF. The chain uses TRBV7-8 and TRBJ2-1; 12 bases match TRBD2. Trimming removed 5 bases from V and 6 bases from J; junction bases left unmatched: 5. Germline V gene data show CDR1 as SGHVS and CDR2 as FQNEAQ. CDR3 size: 15 residues.

This chain uses TRBV20-1 with TRBJ1-4, with D possibly TRBD1 on 5 matching bases. V lost 4 bases to trimming and J lost 6 bases, with 9 bases between them. This CDR3 comprises 12 residues. The germline V gene has CDR1 DFQATT and CDR2 SNEGSKA (reference sequence). CDR3 nucleotide sequence: TGCAGTGCTACCCGGGACGATGAAAAACTGTTTTTT. This sequence encodes CSATRDDEKLFF.

Only a few counts were recorded for this clonotype. This sequence joins TRBV29-1 and TRBJ1-1; no definite D call. Germline CDR1 and CDR2: SQVTM and ANQGSEA. V gave up 2 bases and J gave up 0 bases, with 10 bases separating them. This CDR3 has 14 amino acids. The CDR3 DNA reads as TGCAGCGTTGAACAACAAAGAATGAACACTGAAGCTTTCTTT. It yields the protein CSVEQQRMNTEAFF.

This clonotype was recorded a few times. One junction end disagrees with the germline gene, perhaps due to a read error. V gene TRBV28 combines with J gene TRBJ2-7; a possible D gene is TRBD2 (5 bases). The CDR3 sequence is 15 residues long. Germline V gene data show CDR1 as MDHEN and CDR2 as SYDVKM. CDR3 DNA: TGTGCCAGCAGCCTAGCTGGGTACGCACCCTACGAACAGTACTTC. This codes for CASSLAGYAPYEQYF.

This clonotype was observed a handful of times. The chain recombines TRBV24-1 with TRBJ2-1, with 11 bases identical to TRBD2. The CDR3 loop spans 17 amino acids. The V gene's germline CDR1 is KGHDR and CDR2 SFDVKD. V was pared by 2 bases and J by 4 bases, with 6 bases of the junction left unmatched. The chain's CDR3 is CATSDSGTSGRYNEQFF. The CDR3 DNA follows: TGTGCCACCAGTGATTCCGGGACTAGCGGCCGGTACAATGAGCAGTTCTTC.

The J gene is TRBJ1-1, the V gene TRBV4-1; D ambiguous. V was cut by 4 bases and J by 1 base, with 10 bases left in between. Germline CDR1 MGHRA, CDR2 YSYEKL. The CDR3 extends over 14 amino acids. CDR3 residues: CASSRRQQNTEAFF. Written as DNA, the CDR3 is TGCGCCAGCAGCCGGAGGCAGCAGAACACTGAAGCTTTCTTT.

This clonotype was seen a few times. The rearrangement uses TRBV29-1 and TRBJ2-1, with D perhaps TRBD2 (6 bases). Per germline, CDR1 SQVTM and CDR2 ANQGSEA. The V end was cut by 4 bases, the J end by 6 bases, with 16 bases between. The CDR3 covers 14 residues. CDR3: CSVVLAPGVNEQFF. The CDR3 DNA sequence: TGCAGCGTTGTCCTAGCGCCTGGGGTCAATGAGCAGTTCTTC.

With regard to this clonotype: A read error may produce the germline difference seen at one junction end. This chain uses TRBV6-2 or TRBV6-3 with TRBJ2-3; the D call may be TRBD1 or TRBD2 (5 bases each). Germline V gene lookup returns CDR1 MNHEY and CDR2 SVGEGT. The CDR3 covers 12 residues. The CDR3 DNA is TGTGCCAGCAGTTACTCCACGGGGCCGTGGAATTTT. It specifies CASSYSTGPWNF.

This chain links TRBV6-5 with TRBJ2-1; no firm D call. Trimming removed 6 bases from V and 7 bases from J, with 13 bases in between. This CDR3 contains 13 residues. CDR1 is MNHEY, CDR2 SVGAGI, per germline. CDR3 DNA: TGTGCCAGCAGCAAACCGTACGTGAATGAGCAGTTCTTC. Its translation: CASSKPYVNEQFF.

The table lists this clonotype with a few counts. The chain uses TRBV7-6 and TRBJ2-1; D is perhaps TRBD1 (5 bases). The CDR3 length is 16 residues. Deletions cut 0 bases from V and 5 bases from J, with 14 bases between. The germline gives CDR1 SGHVS, CDR2 FNYEAQ. The CDR3 nucleotides read TGTGCCAGCAGCTTAGCACCCACAGGTAGTAACAATGAGCAGTTCTTC. Translation: CASSLAPTGSNNEQFF.

The chain recombines TRBV20-1 with TRBJ2-7; 7 bases align to TRBD2. V lost 3 bases and J lost 4; bases outside the gene matches: 12. This CDR3 spans 15 amino acids. Germline CDR1 and CDR2: DFQATT and SNEGSKA (reference sequence). The CDR3, as DNA: TGCAGTGCTAGTCCCCGGGAGGCAGGGACGTACGAGCAGTACTTC. Its translation is CSASPREAGTYEQYF.

CDR3 in amino acids: CSVEKRQGSNEQYF. The CDR3 region has the DNA TGCAGCGTTGAAAAGCGGCAGGGTTCCAACGAGCAGTACTTC. This chain joins TRBV29-1 and TRBJ2-7; D is perhaps TRBD1 or TRBD2 (5 bases each). The V end was cut by 2 bases, the J end by 5 bases, with 16 bases between. This CDR3 has 14 residues. The V gene's germline CDR1 is SQVTM and CDR2 ANQGSEA.

This CDR3 is CASSDGTSTDTQYF. CDR3 nucleotide sequence: TGCGCCAGCAGCGACGGGACCAGCACAGATACGCAGTATTTT. The chain combines TRBV5-1 with TRBJ2-3; D may match TRBD1 or TRBD2 (5 bases each). The ends were cut back, 4 bases at V and 0 bases at J, with 9 bases in the middle. This CDR3 comprises 14 residues. Germline CDR1 and CDR2: SGHRS and YFSETQ. Full variable domain (rest looked up from reference TRBV5-1 and TRBJ2-3): KAGVTQTPRYLIKTRGQQVTLSCSPISGHRSVSWYQQTPGQGLQFLFEYFSETQRNKGNFPGRFSGRQFSNSRSEMNVSTLELGDSALYLCASSDGTSTDTQYFGPGTRLTVL.

This clonotype appeared a few times. This chain joins TRBV20-1 and TRBJ1-1, with D maybe TRBD1 (5 bases). Germline CDR1 is DFQATT and CDR2 is SNEGSKA (reference sequence). CDR3 length: 16 residues. V lost 0 bases, J lost 0 bases, and 14 bases lay in between. As DNA, the CDR3 is TGCAGTGCTAGAGAGGGGGGACGGACGATGAACACTGAAGCTTTCTTT. Its protein product is CSAREGGRTMNTEAFF.